What follows are 29 T cell receptor beta chains derived from one specimen sequenced in a study of neoadjuvant anti-PD-1 for oral cavity cancer. TCRdb's copy holds only in-frame clones and misses some; the assay was immunoSEQ multiplex PCR. The sample has fewer than 15,000 clones, 65% to 85% seen once. Time point: after neoadjuvant nivolumab, at surgical resection. The sample here was PBMCs, taken after nivolumab (anti-PD-1) treatment. All receptors come from a person aged 40 to 85 with oral cavity squamous cell carcinoma.

This chain connects TRBV7-9 to TRBJ2-5, with unresolved D. Germline V gene data show CDR1 as SEHNR and CDR2 as FQNEAQ (reference sequence). The CDR3 contains 13 residues. The V end lost 3 bases, the J end lost 5 bases, and 10 bases lay between the germline ends. The CDR3 DNA reads as TGTGCCAGCAGCTTTTTCCCTCACGAGACCCAGTACTTC. It is translated as CASSFFPHETQYF.

V usage is TRBV20-1 and J usage is TRBJ1-1; unclear D gene. The V gene lost 2 bases and the J gene lost 6 bases, with 7 bases spanning the gap. The V gene's germline CDR1 is DFQATT and CDR2 SNEGSKA (reference sequence). This CDR3 spans 11 amino acids. CDR3 sequence reads: CSARSLSEAFF. CDR3 coding DNA: TGCAGTGCTAGAAGTCTCTCTGAAGCTTTCTTT.

The chain links TRBV19 to TRBJ2-1, with D possibly TRBD1 on 6 matching bases. Trimming pared 4 bases from V and 7 bases from J, leaving 14 bases between. CDR3 length: 14 amino acids. CDR1 and CDR2 (germline): LNHDA, SQIVND (reference sequence). CDR3 DNA: TGTGCCAGTAGTAACACAGGGCCCATAAATGAGCAGTTCTTC. This encodes CASSNTGPINEQFF.

This chain links TRBV6-4 with TRBJ2-3; weak D call: TRBD1 (5 bases). The V end lost 8 bases, the J end lost 0 bases, and 15 bases lay between the germline ends. There are 15 residues in the CDR3. Germline CDR1 and CDR2: MRHNA and SNTAGT. The CDR3 protein is CASSKGQASTDTQYF. CDR3 sequence (DNA): TGTGCCAGCTCGAAAGGACAAGCTAGCACAGATACGCAGTATTTT.

V and J are TRBV7-2 and TRBJ2-7, with 12 bases lining up with TRBD2. The CDR3 totals 18 residues. CDR1 and CDR2 from the germline V gene are SGHTA and FQGNSA. The J segment lost 2 bases and the V segment lost 4 bases, leaving 12 bases of the junction unmatched. This chain's CDR3 is CASSSPTSGSPRPYEQYF. DNA for the CDR3: TGTGCCAGCAGCTCCCCGACTAGCGGGAGTCCCAGACCCTACGAGCAGTACTTC.

CDR3 nucleotides: TGTGCCAGCAGACCAAGACATAGCGGGAGACCGGTAGAGACCCAGTACTTC. It yields the protein CASRPRHSGRPVETQYF. V is TRBV28 and J is TRBJ2-5; 9 bases fit TRBD2. Losses at the gene ends were 6 bases for V and 4 bases for J; bases not matched to a gene: 15. In germline, CDR1 is MDHEN, CDR2 SYDVKM. CDR3 length: 17 residues.

The rearrangement uses TRBV19 and TRBJ1-1, with D uncertain. The CDR3 covers 15 residues. The germline V gene has CDR1 LNHDA and CDR2 SQIVND (reference sequence). Deletions cut 0 bases from V and 8 bases from J, with 16 bases between. CDR3 residues: CASSIEYDTGGEAFF. CDR3 coding DNA: TGTGCCAGTAGTATAGAATACGACACCGGAGGAGAAGCTTTCTTT.

The CDR3: CASAGHMNTEAFF. The CDR3 nucleotides read TGTGCCAGCGCGGGGCACATGAACACTGAAGCTTTCTTT. The chain employs TRBV6-6 and TRBJ1-1; possibly TRBD1 for D (5 bases). Germline V CDR1 and CDR2: MNHNY, SVGAGI (reference sequence). This CDR3 spans 13 amino acids. Trimming pared 8 bases from V and 0 bases from J, leaving 10 bases between.

In DNA form, the CDR3 reads TGTGCCAGCAGTGCGCAGGGGAGGACTGAAGCTTTCTTT. Its translation: CASSAQGRTEAFF. The chain employs TRBV6-1 and TRBJ1-1, with D perhaps TRBD1 (6 bases). Between the trimmed V and J ends, which lost 4 bases and 5 bases, there was a span of 11 bases. The germline CDR1 and CDR2 sequences are MNHNS and SASEGT. The length of the CDR3 is 13 residues.

The CDR3 coding sequence is TGTGCCAGCAGCCGGGACAGGGGGGTCTATGGCTACACCTTC. It translates to CASSRDRGVYGYTF. The rearrangement joins TRBV5-4 to TRBJ1-2, with 11 bases lining up with TRBD1. Germline V lookup: CDR1 SGHNT, CDR2 YYREEE (reference sequence). V shed 4 bases and J 4 bases; nucleotides not matched to a gene: 3. There are 14 residues in the CDR3.

The rearrangement joins TRBV19 to TRBJ2-5, with D unclear. The germline V and J ends were trimmed by 3 bases and 5 bases, with 10 bases remaining between them. The CDR3 has 13 residues. The V gene's germline CDR1 is LNHDA and CDR2 SQIVND (reference sequence). The CDR3 DNA reads as TGTGCCAGTAGTATGGGTCTAGACGAGACCCAGTACTTC. It codes for CASSMGLDETQYF.

The J gene is TRBJ2-2, the V gene TRBV5-1, with D perhaps TRBD1 (6 bases). This CDR3 contains 15 residues. The germline V gene encodes CDR1 SGHRS and CDR2 YFSETQ. V shed 1 base and J shed 5 bases, with 12 bases lying between them. This CDR3 is CASSLPGQGTGELFF. Written as DNA, the CDR3 is TGCGCCAGCAGCTTGCCGGGGCAGGGGACCGGGGAGCTGTTTTTT.

The chain has TRBV7-2 and TRBJ2-3; D is undetermined. In germline, CDR1 is SGHTA, CDR2 FQGNSA. The CDR3 totals 12 residues. Trimming shortened V by 1 base and J by 8 bases, and 7 bases separated the two germline ends. CDR3 DNA: TGTGCCAGCAGCTTAGATTGGGCTACGCAGTATTTT. This translates into CASSLDWATQYF.

The gene calls are TRBV27 and TRBJ2-3, with a tentative D call TRBD2 (5 bases). Trimming left V 9 bases short and J 7 bases short, with 14 bases between. This CDR3 is built from 12 residues. Germline-derived CDR1 and CDR2 are MNHEY and SMNVEV (reference sequence). The CDR3 sequence is CASSRESHTQYF. The CDR3 coding sequence is TGTGCCAGTTCCCGGGAAAGTCATACGCAGTATTTT.

This chain joins TRBV9 and TRBJ2-7; a possible D gene is TRBD1 (6 bases). Germline CDR1 SGDLS, CDR2 YYNGEE. V shed 0 bases and J shed 6 bases, with 13 bases lying between them. The CDR3 has 14 residues. This chain's CDR3 is CASSVEGRGSEQYF. CDR3 nucleotide sequence: TGTGCCAGCAGCGTAGAAGGCAGGGGAAGCGAGCAGTACTTC.

This chain joins TRBV9 and TRBJ1-5; a possible D gene is TRBD1 (6 bases). The CDR3 length is 14 residues. The V and J ends lost 3 bases and 8 bases respectively, with 15 bases between them. CDR1 and CDR2 (germline): SGDLS, YYNGEE. CDR3: CASSAGQTTEPQHF. DNA of the CDR3: TGTGCCAGCAGCGCCGGACAGACCACAGAGCCCCAGCATTTT. The complete variable domain, with remaining parts taken from reference TRBV9 and TRBJ1-5, reads DSGVTQTPKHLITATGQRVTLRCSPRSGDLSVYWYQQSLDQGLQFLIQYYNGEERAKGNILERFSAQQFPDLHSELNLSSLELGDSALYFCASSAGQTTEPQHFGDGTRLSIL.

This chain uses TRBV28 with TRBJ2-1; TRBD1 matches 9 bases. There are 15 residues in the CDR3. CDR1 is MDHEN, CDR2 SYDVKM, per germline. With V trimmed by 6 bases and J by 4 bases, 7 bases remained unmatched. The DNA of the CDR3 is TGTGCCAGCAGAAACTCGGACAGGGGATACAATGAGCAGTTCTTC. It yields the protein CASRNSDRGYNEQFF.

V usage is TRBV6-5 and J usage is TRBJ2-3; D might be TRBD1 or TRBD2, each matching 5 bases. This CDR3 has 15 amino acids. V was trimmed by 5 bases and J by 3 bases, leaving 15 bases between them. Germline V gene data show CDR1 as MNHEY and CDR2 as SVGAGI. This CDR3 is CASSRGADETDTQYF. Here the CDR3 DNA reads TGTGCCAGCAGTAGGGGAGCGGATGAGACAGATACGCAGTATTTT.

This clone has just one count. The junction shows a germline mismatch at one end, possibly a read error. The chain is built from TRBV7-7 and TRBJ2-3; tentative D call: TRBD1 (5 bases). Germline V gene data show CDR1 as SSHAT and CDR2 as FNYEAQ (reference sequence). This CDR3 spans 13 amino acids. CDR3 DNA sequence: TGTGCTAGCAGCCAGTTGCAGGGTGATACGCAGTATTTT. It is translated as CASSQLQGDTQYF.

This clone was recorded once. The chain carries TRBV5-1 and TRBJ1-1, with TRBD1 matching over 8 bases. With 4 bases clipped from V and 1 base from J, the junction kept 6 bases outside the gene matches. Looked up from germline, CDR1 is SGHRS and CDR2 is YFSETQ. This CDR3 is 15 amino acids long. Written as DNA, the CDR3 is TGCGCCAGCAGCCAAGGGGACAGGTCGAACACTGAAGCTTTCTTT. Amino acid sequence: CASSQGDRSNTEAFF.

The rearrangement uses TRBV10-1 and TRBJ2-7, with 9 bases that match TRBD1. With V trimmed by 3 bases and J by 7 bases, 4 bases remained unmatched. There are 13 residues in the CDR3. Germline V gene data show CDR1 as WNHNN and CDR2 as SYGVQD (reference sequence). Written as DNA, the CDR3 is TGCGCCAGCAGTGACCCCGGGACAGGGGAGCAGTACTTC. The encoded protein is CASSDPGTGEQYF.

This clone was picked up one time. The rearrangement uses TRBV7-9 and TRBJ2-5; D is perhaps TRBD1 (5 bases). From germline, CDR1 is SEHNR and CDR2 FQNEAQ (reference sequence). This CDR3 contains 14 residues. V lost 6 bases to trimming and J lost 5 bases, with 16 bases between them. This CDR3 reads CASSSLGVLETQYF. The CDR3 DNA reads TGTGCCAGCAGTTCGTTAGGGGTCCTGGAGACCCAGTACTTC.

This clone has just a few counts. The chain links TRBV10-3 to TRBJ1-2, with D unclear. The germline V gene has CDR1 ENHRY and CDR2 SYGVKD. Between the trimmed V and J ends, which lost 3 bases and 9 bases, there was a span of 14 bases. The CDR3 loop spans 13 amino acids. The CDR3 spells CAISDAVFLSYTF. Written as DNA, the CDR3 is TGTGCCATCAGTGATGCGGTCTTCCTAAGCTACACCTTC.

This clone has only a few counts. V is TRBV6-5 and J is TRBJ2-7, with D perhaps matching TRBD1 (6 bases). The CDR3 extends over 12 amino acids. From germline, CDR1 is MNHEY and CDR2 SVGAGI. V dropped 5 bases and J dropped 7 bases, with 12 bases sitting between them. In DNA form, the CDR3 reads TGTGCCAGCAGTCTACAGGGTGGGGAGCAGTACTTC. Its protein is CASSLQGGEQYF.

This clone turned up a few times. The chain carries TRBV30 and TRBJ1-5; no firm D call. The CDR3 is 13 residues long. Germline V lookup: CDR1 GTSNPN, CDR2 SVGIG (reference sequence). Trimming stripped 0 bases from V and 7 bases from J, with 10 bases between. The CDR3 protein is CAWSVLGEQPQHF. The CDR3 DNA follows: TGTGCCTGGAGTGTACTTGGGGAACAGCCCCAGCATTTT. The whole variable domain, remainder taken from reference TRBV30 and TRBJ1-5, is SQTIHQWPATLVQPVGSPLSLECTVEGTSNPNLYWYRQAAGRGLQLLFYSVGIGQISSEVPQNLSASRPQDRQFILSSKKLLLSDSGFYLCAWSVLGEQPQHFGDGTRLSIL.

This clone came up a few times. The CDR3 reads CASSGGRDRVTDTQYF. The CDR3 coding sequence is TGCGCCAGCAGCGGCGGCCGGGACAGGGTCACAGATACGCAGTATTTT. The genes are TRBV5-1 and TRBJ2-3; 9 positions agree with TRBD1. With V trimmed by 4 bases and J by 2 bases, 8 bases remained unmatched. CDR1 SGHRS and CDR2 YFSETQ come from the germline V gene. The CDR3 contains 16 residues.

The rearrangement links TRBV7-3 to TRBJ1-1; maybe TRBD1 (5 bases). V dropped 4 bases and J dropped 0 bases, with 9 bases sitting between them. Germline V CDR1 and CDR2: SGHTA, FQGTGA. The CDR3 length is 14 residues. CDR3 loop: CASSSGHLNTEAFF. The CDR3 DNA is TGTGCCAGCAGCTCCGGACACCTGAACACTGAAGCTTTCTTT.

The gene calls are TRBV4-2 and TRBJ2-2, with TRBD1 identical over 8 bases. The ends lost 5 bases at V and 4 bases at J; junction bases unmatched: 6. Germline CDR1 is LGHNA and CDR2 is YNFKEQ. There are 15 residues in the CDR3. In DNA, the CDR3 is TGTGCCAGCAGCTCGCCAGGGGGCGGCACCGGGGAGCTGTTTTTT. This codes for CASSSPGGGTGELFF.

The chain employs TRBV15 and TRBJ2-3; D is ambiguous. The CDR3 consists of 10 residues. Germline CDR1 reads LNHNV; CDR2 reads YYDKDF (reference sequence). Trimming removed 8 bases at V and 4 bases at J, with 4 bases between. As DNA, the CDR3 is TGTGCCACCGGGGCAGATACGCAGTATTTT. Translated, it gives CATGADTQYF.